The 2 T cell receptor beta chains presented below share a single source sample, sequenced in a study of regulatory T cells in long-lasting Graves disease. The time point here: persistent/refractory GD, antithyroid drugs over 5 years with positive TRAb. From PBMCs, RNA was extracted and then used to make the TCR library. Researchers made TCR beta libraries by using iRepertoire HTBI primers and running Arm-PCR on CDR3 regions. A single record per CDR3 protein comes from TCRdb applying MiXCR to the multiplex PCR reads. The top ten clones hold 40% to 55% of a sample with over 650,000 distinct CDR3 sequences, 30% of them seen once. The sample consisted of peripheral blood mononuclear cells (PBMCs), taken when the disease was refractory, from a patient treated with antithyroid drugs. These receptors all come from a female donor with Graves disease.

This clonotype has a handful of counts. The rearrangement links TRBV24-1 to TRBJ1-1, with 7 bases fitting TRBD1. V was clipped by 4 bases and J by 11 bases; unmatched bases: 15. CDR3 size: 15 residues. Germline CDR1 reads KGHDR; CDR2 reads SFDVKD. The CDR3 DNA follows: TGTGCCACCAGTGACATGGGACAGAGGCTGGAGGATGCTTTCTTT. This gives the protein CATSDMGQRLEDAFF.

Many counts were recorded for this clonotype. The CDR3 DNA reads as TGTGCCAGCACCGACCGGGAACCGCCGGAGACCCAGTACTTC. Residues: CASTDREPPETQYF. The rearrangement uses TRBV2 and TRBJ2-5; weak D call: TRBD2 (5 bases). V was trimmed by 7 bases and J by 5 bases, leaving 17 bases between them. CDR1 SNHLY and CDR2 FYNNEI come from the germline V gene. The CDR3 consists of 14 residues.